These T cell receptor beta chains were read from a single sample in a study of blood T cell repertoires in COVID-19. Sequencing used immunoSEQ multiplex PCR; TCRdb keeps in-frame clones, though not all of them. Here the sample spans some 57,000 clones, more than 70% being singletons. The specimen sequenced was peripheral blood. Receptors were obtained from an elderly woman with acute or convalescent COVID-19. The CDR3 runs from the conserved cysteine through the conserved F or W. D genes are given only for firm matches. Not every row has a clone size; where given, it reads once, few, many or a size class.

.,TRBD1,TRBV28,TRBJ1-4,CASSRPTGGSEKLFF,TGTGCCAGCAGTCGTCCGACAGGGGGGAGTGAAAAACTGTTTTTT
.,.,TRBV4-1,TRBJ1-1,CASSQEPHGNTEAFF,TGCGCCAGCAGCCAAGAGCCACATGGGAACACTGAAGCTTTCTTT
.,TRBD2,TRBV27,TRBJ2-7,CASSLGTSGGASEQYF,TGTGCCAGCAGTTTAGGGACTAGCGGGGGGGCTAGCGAGCAGTACTTC
.,TRBD1,TRBV5-5,TRBJ1-6,CASSLGQGGYNSPLHF,TGTGCCAGCAGCTTGGGGCAGGGGGGCTATAATTCACCCCTCCACTTT
.,.,TRBV3-1/TRBV3-2,TRBJ1-1,CASSQRELNTEAFF,TGTGCCAGCAGCCAGAGGGAGTTGAACACTGAAGCTTTCTTT
few,.,TRBV7-8,TRBJ2-2,CASSAYAGELFF,TGTGCCAGCAGCGCCTATGCCGGGGAGCTGTTTTTT
.,TRBD2,TRBV7-9,TRBJ2-1,CASSLVSGGINEQFF,TGTGCCAGCAGCTTAGTTAGCGGGGGAATAAATGAGCAGTTCTTC
.,TRBD2,TRBV4-1,TRBJ2-1,CASSRVLRGGSYNEQFF,TGCGCCAGCAGCAGGGTCCTCCGGGGGGGGTCCTACAATGAGCAGTTCTTC
.,TRBD1,TRBV28,TRBJ1-5,CASRTGGIQPQHF,TGTGCCAGCAGGACAGGGGGGATTCAGCCCCAGCATTTT
once,TRBD1,TRBV7-9,TRBJ2-7,CASNHRGSYEQYF,TGTGCCAGCAACCACAGGGGATCCTACGAGCAGTACTTC
.,.,TRBV10-3,TRBJ1-2,CAIRRDGTNYGYTF,TGTGCCATTCGAAGAGACGGGACTAACTATGGCTACACCTTC
.,.,TRBV10-1,TRBJ2-5,CASSGGPRGQETQYF,TGCGCCAGCAGTGGAGGACCCCGGGGGCAAGAGACCCAGTACTTC
.,.,TRBV3-1/TRBV3-2,TRBJ2-3,CASSQVLSTQYF,TGTGCCAGCAGCCAAGTTCTCAGTACGCAGTATTTT
.,TRBD1,TRBV10-3,TRBJ1-2,CAISTQGAGGYTF,TGTGCCATCAGTACCCAGGGGGCTGGCGGCTACACCTTC
.,.,TRBV7-8,TRBJ1-2,CASSLVGGGGGYTF,TGTGCCAGCAGCTTAGTGGGGGGAGGCGGTGGCTACACCTTC
.,.,TRBV6-1,TRBJ1-3,CASSEEESSLLSGNTIYF,TGTGCCAGCAGTGAAGAGGAGAGTTCACTTCTCTCTGGAAACACCATATATTTT
.,.,TRBV5-1,TRBJ1-1,CASSLGGAAVDTEAFF,TGCGCCAGCAGCTTGGGCGGGGCCGCGGTGGACACTGAAGCTTTCTTT
once,TRBD2,TRBV3-1/TRBV3-2,TRBJ2-3,CASRQQGAGGPVTQYF,TGTGCCAGCAGACAGCAGGGAGCGGGGGGGCCTGTTACGCAGTATTTT
.,.,TRBV10-1,TRBJ1-1,CASSHNRDTEAFF,TGCGCCAGCAGCCACAACAGGGACACTGAAGCTTTCTTT
.,.,TRBV18,TRBJ2-2,CASSPPSGQAGELFF,TGTGCCAGCTCACCACCGAGCGGGCAGGCCGGGGAGCTGTTTTTT
.,.,TRBV10-3,TRBJ1-6,CAISEGQRNSPLHF,TGTGCCATCAGTGAAGGACAGAGAAATTCACCCCTCCACTTT
.,TRBD1,TRBV9,TRBJ1-6,CASSAGQGFRSPLHF,TGTGCCAGCAGCGCGGGACAGGGGTTCCGCTCACCCCTCCACTTT
.,.,TRBV6-6,TRBJ2-3,CASSSDGTSTDTQYF,TGTGCCAGCAGTTCGGACGGGACTAGCACAGATACGCAGTATTTT
once,TRBD2,TRBV20-1,TRBJ2-3,CSASPQGLASTDTQYF,TGCAGTGCTAGTCCACAGGGACTAGCAAGCACAGATACGCAGTATTTT
.,.,TRBV14,TRBJ1-1,CASSQEILSEAFF,TGTGCCAGCAGCCAAGAGATACTCTCTGAAGCTTTCTTT
.,TRBD2,TRBV5-1,TRBJ2-5,CASSQGLAGAGETQYF,TGCGCCAGCAGCCAGGGACTAGCGGGAGCCGGGGAGACCCAGTACTTC
.,TRBD1,TRBV11-1,TRBJ1-1,CASSQISGGRDTEAFF,TGTGCCAGCAGCCAAATATCAGGGGGCCGGGACACTGAAGCTTTCTTT
few,.,TRBV10-3,TRBJ2-5,CAIYDGKNQETQYF,TGTGCCATCTATGACGGGAAAAACCAAGAGACCCAGTACTTC
.,.,TRBV11-1,TRBJ2-6,CASSLTDSGANVLTF,TGTGCCAGCAGCTTGACAGACTCTGGGGCCAACGTCCTGACTTTC
few,TRBD1,TRBV7-3,TRBJ1-1,CASSSVGGQEAFF,TGTGCCAGCAGCTCGGTGGGGGGACAGGAGGCTTTCTTT
.,TRBD1,TRBV11-3,TRBJ1-2,CASSLSQGAGGYTF,TGTGCCAGCAGCCTCAGTCAGGGGGCAGGTGGCTACACCTTC
few,TRBD1,TRBV3-1/TRBV3-2,TRBJ2-7,CASSPGQGVQQYF,TGTGCCAGCAGCCCCGGACAGGGCGTCCAGCAGTACTTC
once,TRBD1,TRBV6-4,TRBJ1-2,CASSDGDRAYGYTF,TGTGCCAGCAGTGATGGGGACAGGGCATATGGCTACACCTTC
.,.,TRBV3-1/TRBV3-2,TRBJ1-6,CASSQTGLGGSPLHF,TGTGCCAGCAGCCAAACGGGACTCGGGGGTTCACCCCTCCACTTT
.,TRBD1,TRBV6-6,TRBJ1-2,CASKGQGDGYTF,TGTGCCAGCAAAGGGCAGGGGGATGGCTACACCTTC